This record looks at one TCR beta chain sequence and its context. What it binds is not known. This may stem from a read error, because a much larger clone lies one nucleotide away. Researchers amplified the TCR beta CDR3 regions from RNA transcripts. Carried out on the TCR CDR3, a first-round RT-PCR used the HTBI primer set. MiXCR, run by TCRdb on the multiplex PCR reads, gives a single entry per CDR3 protein. The data contain around 200,000 distinct CDR3 sequences, over 15% of them singletons. The data are from a study of T cells in Graves' hyperthyroidism and ophthalmopathy. Study-wide results and caveats: Expanded thyroid clonotypes (above 0.001) were mostly also found in blood. From stable hyperthyroidism, ophthalmopathy was separated by a 13 V-J model. Ophthalmopathy was identified by the model a median about seven months ahead of onset.

CDR1 and CDR2 (germline): LGHNA, YSLEER. CDR3 length: 15 amino acids. The sequencing sample was made of blood. The receptor's source is a woman between 50 and 59 years old with Graves' hyperthyroidism. The V gene is TRBV4-3, the J gene TRBJ1-2; weak D call: TRBD1 (5 bases). CDR3 nucleotides: TGCGCCAGCATCCAAGATGGGACGGTGATCTATGGCTACACCTTC. It codes for CASIQDGTVIYGYTF.